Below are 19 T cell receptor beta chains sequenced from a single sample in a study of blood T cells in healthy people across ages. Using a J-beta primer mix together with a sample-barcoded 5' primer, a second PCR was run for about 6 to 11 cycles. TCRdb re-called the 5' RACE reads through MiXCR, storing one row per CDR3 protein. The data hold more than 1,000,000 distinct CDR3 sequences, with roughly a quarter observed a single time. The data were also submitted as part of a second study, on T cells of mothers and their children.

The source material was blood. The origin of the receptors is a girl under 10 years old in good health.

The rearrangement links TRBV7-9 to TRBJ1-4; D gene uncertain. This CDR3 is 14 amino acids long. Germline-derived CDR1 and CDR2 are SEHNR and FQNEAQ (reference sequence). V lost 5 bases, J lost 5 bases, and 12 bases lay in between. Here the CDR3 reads CASSLLDPNEKLFF. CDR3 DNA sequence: TGTGCCAGCAGCCTGTTGGATCCCAATGAAAAACTGTTTTTT.

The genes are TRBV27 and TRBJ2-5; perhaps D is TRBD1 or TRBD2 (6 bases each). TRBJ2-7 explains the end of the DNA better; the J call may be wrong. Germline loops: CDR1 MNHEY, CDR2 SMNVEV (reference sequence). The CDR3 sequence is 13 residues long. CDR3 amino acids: CASSLGGPTEQYF. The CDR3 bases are TGTGCCAGCAGTTTAGGGGGGCCCACCGAGCAGTACTTC.

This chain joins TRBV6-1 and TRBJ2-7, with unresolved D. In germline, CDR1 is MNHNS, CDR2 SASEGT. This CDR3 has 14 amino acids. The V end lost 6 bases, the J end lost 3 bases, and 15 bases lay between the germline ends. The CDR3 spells CASRISELLYEQYF. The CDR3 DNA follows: TGTGCCAGCAGAATATCCGAGTTGCTCTACGAGCAGTACTTC.

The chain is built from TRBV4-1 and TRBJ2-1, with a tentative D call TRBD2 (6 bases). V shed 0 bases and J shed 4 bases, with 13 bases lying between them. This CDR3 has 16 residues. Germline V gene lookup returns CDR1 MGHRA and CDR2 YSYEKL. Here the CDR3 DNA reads TGCGCCAGCAGCCAAGATCCTAGCGCGACATACAATGAGCAGTTCTTC. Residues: CASSQDPSATYNEQFF.

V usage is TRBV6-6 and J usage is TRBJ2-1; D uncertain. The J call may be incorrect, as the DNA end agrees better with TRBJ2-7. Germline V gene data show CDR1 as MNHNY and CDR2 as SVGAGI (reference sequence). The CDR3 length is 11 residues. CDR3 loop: CASSPECEQYF. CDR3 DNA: TGTGCCAGCAGTCCTGAATGCGAGCAGTACTTC.

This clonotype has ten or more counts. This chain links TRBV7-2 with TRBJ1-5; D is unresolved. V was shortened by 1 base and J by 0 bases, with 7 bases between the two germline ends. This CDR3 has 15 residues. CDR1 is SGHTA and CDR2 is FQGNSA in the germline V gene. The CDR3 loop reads CASSLGRSSNQPQHF. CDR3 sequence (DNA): TGTGCCAGCAGCTTAGGAAGGAGTAGCAATCAGCCCCAGCATTTT.

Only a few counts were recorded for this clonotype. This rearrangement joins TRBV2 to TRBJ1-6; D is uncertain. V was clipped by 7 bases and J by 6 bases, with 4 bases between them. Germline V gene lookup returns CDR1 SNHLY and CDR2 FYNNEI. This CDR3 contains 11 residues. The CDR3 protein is CASKGNSPLHF. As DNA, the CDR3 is TGTGCCAGCAAGGGTAATTCACCCCTCCACTTT.

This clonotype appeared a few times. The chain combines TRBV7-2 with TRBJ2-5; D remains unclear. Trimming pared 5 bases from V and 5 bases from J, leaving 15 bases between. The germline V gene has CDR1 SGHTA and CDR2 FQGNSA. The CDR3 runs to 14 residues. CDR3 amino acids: CASSTGPFSETQYF. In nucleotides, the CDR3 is TGTGCCAGCAGCACCGGCCCCTTTTCGGAGACCCAGTACTTC.

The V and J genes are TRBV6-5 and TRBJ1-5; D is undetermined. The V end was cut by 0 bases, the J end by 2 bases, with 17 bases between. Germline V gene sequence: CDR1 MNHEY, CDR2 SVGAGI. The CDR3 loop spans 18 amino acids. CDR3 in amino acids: CASSYSPLVENRNQPQHF. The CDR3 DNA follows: TGTGCCAGCAGTTACTCGCCTCTGGTAGAGAATCGCAATCAGCCCCAGCATTTT.

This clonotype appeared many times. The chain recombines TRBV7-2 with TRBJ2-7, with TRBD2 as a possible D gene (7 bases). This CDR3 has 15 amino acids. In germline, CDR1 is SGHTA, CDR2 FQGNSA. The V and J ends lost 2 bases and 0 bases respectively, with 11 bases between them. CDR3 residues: CASSLYGGPSYEQYF. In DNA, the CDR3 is TGTGCCAGCAGCTTATACGGGGGGCCCTCCTACGAGCAGTACTTC.

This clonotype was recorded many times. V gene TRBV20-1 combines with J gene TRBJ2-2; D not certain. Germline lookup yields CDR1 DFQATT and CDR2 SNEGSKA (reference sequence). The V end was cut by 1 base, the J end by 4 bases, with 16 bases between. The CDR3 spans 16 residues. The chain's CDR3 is CSARAKADGLTGELFF. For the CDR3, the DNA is TGCAGTGCTAGAGCCAAGGCGGACGGCCTCACCGGGGAGCTGTTTTTT.

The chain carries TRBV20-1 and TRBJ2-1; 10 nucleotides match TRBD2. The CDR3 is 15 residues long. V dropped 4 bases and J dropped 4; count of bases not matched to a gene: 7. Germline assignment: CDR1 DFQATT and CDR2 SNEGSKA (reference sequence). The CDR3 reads CSATSGSMGYNEQFF. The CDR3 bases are TGCAGTGCTACTAGCGGGAGTATGGGTTACAATGAGCAGTTCTTC.

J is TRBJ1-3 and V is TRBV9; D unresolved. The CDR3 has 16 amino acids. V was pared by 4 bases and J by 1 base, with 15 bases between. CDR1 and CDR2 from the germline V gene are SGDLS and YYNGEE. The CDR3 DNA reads TGTGCCAGCAGCACCTCCTTACTTCTTTCTGGAAACACCATATATTTT. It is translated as CASSTSLLLSGNTIYF.

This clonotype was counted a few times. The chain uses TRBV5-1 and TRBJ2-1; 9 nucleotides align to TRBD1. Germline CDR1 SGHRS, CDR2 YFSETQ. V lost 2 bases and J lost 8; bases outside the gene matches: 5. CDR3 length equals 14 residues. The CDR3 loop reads CASSFGQGTDEQFF. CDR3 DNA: TGCGCCAGCAGCTTCGGACAGGGGACCGATGAGCAGTTCTTC.

The CDR3 DNA follows: TGTGCCAGCAGCGGGACAGGGGTAGGGACCTATGGCTACACCTTC. Residues: CASSGTGVGTYGYTF. The V and J genes are TRBV5-6 and TRBJ1-2; 10 positions agree with TRBD1. CDR1 is SGHDT and CDR2 is YYEEEE in the germline V gene. V dropped 4 bases and J dropped 4; count of bases not matched to a gene: 7. The CDR3 spans 15 residues.

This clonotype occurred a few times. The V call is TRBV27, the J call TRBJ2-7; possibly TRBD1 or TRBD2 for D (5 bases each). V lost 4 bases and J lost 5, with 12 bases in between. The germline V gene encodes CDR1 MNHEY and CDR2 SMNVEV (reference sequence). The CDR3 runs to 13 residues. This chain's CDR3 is CASSWGRGDEQYF. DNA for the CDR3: TGTGCCAGCAGTTGGGGACGGGGTGACGAGCAGTACTTC.

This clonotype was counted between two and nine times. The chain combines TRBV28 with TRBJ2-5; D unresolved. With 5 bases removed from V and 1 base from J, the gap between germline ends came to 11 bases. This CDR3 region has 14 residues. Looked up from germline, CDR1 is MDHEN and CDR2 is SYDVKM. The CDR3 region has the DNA TGTGCCAGCAGTATAAAACAGCCCCAAGAGACCCAGTACTTC. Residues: CASSIKQPQETQYF.

The DNA for the CDR3 is TGTGCCAGCAGTGCTACAGGGGAGGGGATGCAGTTCTTC. This encodes CASSATGEGMQFF. The rearrangement joins TRBV6-1 to TRBJ2-5; D may match TRBD1 or TRBD2 (7 bases each). The closer fit of TRBJ2-1 to the DNA end suggests the J call may be wrong. CDR3 length: 13 amino acids. Germline CDR1 MNHNS, CDR2 SASEGT.

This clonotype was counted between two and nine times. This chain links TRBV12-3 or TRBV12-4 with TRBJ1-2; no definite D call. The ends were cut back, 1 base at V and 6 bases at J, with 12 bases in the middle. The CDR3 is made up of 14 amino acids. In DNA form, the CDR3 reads TGTGCCAGCAGTTTAGGCCCCATGGAAGATGGCTACACCTTC. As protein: CASSLGPMEDGYTF.